A single sample is the source of the 15 T cell receptor beta chains below, sequenced in a study of cytomegalovirus exposure and HLA in healthy donors. PCR used 60 Vbeta primers and 13 Jbeta primers. This table comes from immunoSEQ multiplex PCR, and its TCRdb copy is limited to in-frame clones, with some not included. The sample yields some 160,000 clones, roughly four fifths seen once. The specimen sequenced was PBMCs. The receptors derive from a woman aged 40 to 50 in good health and CMV-seronegative.

This chain links TRBV4-1 with TRBJ2-6, with TRBD2 identical over 7 bases. Trimming removed 2 bases from V and 2 bases from J; junction bases left unmatched: 9. The germline gives CDR1 MGHRA, CDR2 YSYEKL. This CDR3 contains 18 residues. The CDR3 loop reads CASSQSDREGPGANVLTF. The CDR3 DNA reads as TGCGCCAGCAGCCAATCGGATAGGGAGGGACCTGGGGCCAACGTCCTGACTTTC.

This chain connects TRBV4-1 to TRBJ1-4; TRBD1 is a possible D gene (6 bases). The germline V gene encodes CDR1 MGHRA and CDR2 YSYEKL. Trimming took off 8 bases at V and 0 bases at J, with 16 bases between the two ends. The CDR3 has 16 residues. This CDR3 reads CASSQGSGTTNEKLFF. CDR3 bases: TGCGCCAGCTCCCAGGGGTCTGGGACAACTAATGAAAAACTGTTTTTT.

This CDR3 is CSARVGETQYF. CDR3 nucleotides: TGCAGTGCTAGGGTCGGGGAGACCCAGTACTTC. The chain is built from TRBV20-1 and TRBJ2-5, with D uncertain. Trimming took off 3 bases at V and 5 bases at J, with 7 bases between the two ends. This CDR3 has 11 residues. Germline V gives CDR1 DFQATT, CDR2 SNEGSKA (reference sequence).

The CDR3 bases are TGTGCCAGCAGCTTAGACTCGACGGGGGGTTCTTCCTACAATGAGCAGTTCTTC. This sequence encodes CASSLDSTGGSSYNEQFF. The chain employs TRBV7-6 and TRBJ2-1; 7 bases are a match to TRBD2. The CDR3 runs 18 residues. V lost 1 base to trimming and J lost 1 base; unmatched junction nucleotides: 10. Germline values: CDR1 SGHVS, CDR2 FNYEAQ.

This rearrangement joins TRBV20-1 to TRBJ2-1; no clear D gene. The CDR3 is made up of 10 amino acids. V dropped 5 bases and J dropped 3 bases, with 2 bases sitting between them. The germline V gene has CDR1 DFQATT and CDR2 SNEGSKA (reference sequence). CDR3 loop: CSAHYNEQFF. The CDR3 region has the DNA TGCAGTGCTCACTACAATGAGCAGTTCTTC.

This rearrangement joins TRBV2 to TRBJ2-5, with D tentatively TRBD1 (5 bases). Germline values: CDR1 SNHLY, CDR2 FYNNEI. V was trimmed by 5 bases and J by 2 bases, leaving 12 bases between them. This CDR3 is built from 14 residues. The CDR3: CASSTPDIQETQYF. DNA for the CDR3: TGTGCCAGCAGTACCCCGGACATTCAAGAGACCCAGTACTTC.

The chain recombines TRBV28 with TRBJ1-1, with D perhaps TRBD1 (5 bases). The CDR3 runs 15 residues. Germline CDR1 is MDHEN and CDR2 is SYDVKM. V lost 2 bases, J lost 0 bases, and 10 bases lay in between. Here the CDR3 DNA reads TGTGCCAGCAGTTTAATTGACAGTTTGAACACTGAAGCTTTCTTT. Protein product: CASSLIDSLNTEAFF.

The CDR3 DNA follows: TGTGCCAGCAGCGCAGGCCTAAGGACAGATACGCAGTATTTT. Translating it yields CASSAGLRTDTQYF. The chain has TRBV9 and TRBJ2-3, with unresolved D. CDR1 SGDLS and CDR2 YYNGEE come from the germline V gene. The CDR3 spans 14 residues. V was shortened by 3 bases and J by 3 bases, with 11 bases between the two germline ends.

The genes are TRBV5-1 and TRBJ2-7; the match to TRBD2 covers 8 bases. Germline values: CDR1 SGHRS, CDR2 YFSETQ. The CDR3 is 16 residues long. Trimming at V came to 3 bases and at J to 2 bases, leaving 10 bases not matched to a gene. The chain's CDR3 is CASSSSGGPPPYEQYF. CDR3 DNA: TGCGCCAGCAGCTCCAGCGGGGGCCCCCCTCCCTACGAGCAGTACTTC. The full variable domain, completed using reference TRBV5-1 and TRBJ2-7, is KAGVTQTPRYLIKTRGQQVTLSCSPISGHRSVSWYQQTPGQGLQFLFEYFSETQRNKGNFPGRFSGRQFSNSRSEMNVSTLELGDSALYLCASSSSGGPPPYEQYFGPGTRLTVT.

CDR3 protein: CASSIASGGAFPDTQYF. CDR3 in DNA: TGTGCCAGTAGTATTGCTAGCGGGGGGGCTTTCCCAGATACGCAGTATTTT. The V and J genes are TRBV19 and TRBJ2-3, with 12 nucleotides matching TRBD2. Germline CDR1 LNHDA, CDR2 SQIVND (reference sequence). The CDR3 length is 17 residues. J was trimmed by 4 bases and V by 3 bases; bases with no gene match: 8.

The chain joins TRBV27 to TRBJ1-2; 12 bases map to TRBD1. Trimming at V came to 4 bases and at J to 8 bases, leaving 5 bases not matched to a gene. The CDR3 consists of 14 residues. Germline values: CDR1 MNHEY, CDR2 SMNVEV (reference sequence). This CDR3 reads CASSYGTGGAGYTF. In nucleotides, the CDR3 is TGTGCCAGCAGTTACGGGACAGGGGGCGCGGGCTACACCTTC.

The V call is TRBV6-1, the J call TRBJ2-7; D is unclear. Trimming pared 6 bases from V and 3 bases from J, leaving 3 bases between. Germline V CDR1 and CDR2: MNHNS, SASEGT. This CDR3 is built from 10 residues. In nucleotides, the CDR3 is TGTGCCAGCAGACACTACGAGCAGTACTTC. Amino acid sequence: CASRHYEQYF.

CDR3 protein: CASRAGRRNEKLFF. The CDR3 coding sequence is TGTGCCAGCAGGGCGGGACGGAGAAATGAAAAACTGTTTTTT. This sequence joins TRBV6-5 and TRBJ1-4; D may be TRBD1 (5 bases). This CDR3 spans 14 amino acids. Germline-derived CDR1 and CDR2 are MNHEY and SVGAGI. V was pared by 6 bases and J by 5 bases, with 13 bases between.

This chain connects TRBV5-1 to TRBJ2-1, with 9 bases matching TRBD2. Losses at the gene ends were 5 bases for V and 8 bases for J; bases not matched to a gene: 11. CDR1 is SGHRS, CDR2 YFSETQ, per germline. The CDR3 covers 15 residues. The CDR3 coding sequence is TGCGCCAGCAGTGGGGGTACGGTAGCGGGGGATGAGCAGTTCTTC. Encoded protein: CASSGGTVAGDEQFF.

The CDR3 region is CASSPTGFGGELFF. The CDR3 DNA reads as TGTGCCAGCAGCCCGACAGGGTTCGGGGGGGAGCTGTTTTTT. The chain couples TRBV7-8 to TRBJ2-2; 7 positions match TRBD1. The CDR3 length is 14 residues. Germline V gene sequence: CDR1 SGHVS, CDR2 FQNEAQ. With V trimmed by 5 bases and J by 8 bases, 8 bases remained unmatched. Looking up the rest from reference TRBV7-8 and TRBJ2-2 gives the full variable domain: GAGVSQSPRYKVAKRGQDVALRCDPISGHVSLFWYQQALGQGPEFLTYFQNEAQLDKSGLPSDRFFAERPEGSVSTLKIQRTQQEDSAVYLCASSPTGFGGELFFGEGSRLTVL.